The rows below give T cell receptor beta chains drawn from one sample of a study of T-cell memory formation after mild COVID-19. Using its own MiXCR run on the 5' RACE reads, TCRdb lists one record per CDR3 protein. The table includes 350,000 to 500,000 distinct CDR3 sequences, roughly a quarter detected once. Sequenced sample: PBMCs or a T cell subset sorted from them (not recorded which). These receptors were obtained from an adult woman who had mild COVID-19 (a few samples of this study predate the infection). Cell type and time point are not known. CDR3s include the opening cysteine and the closing phenylalanine or tryptophan. The D gene is left open where the match is weak. Rows give clone size only sometimes, using once, few, many, or a class for an expanded clone.

cdr3_aa: CATRTASGGRTQETQYF; d_call: TRBD2; v_call: TRBV15; clone_size: many; j_call: TRBJ2-5
cdr3_aa: CASSARNEQFF; d_call: .; v_call: TRBV3-1; clone_size: .; j_call: TRBJ2-1
cdr3_aa: CASSPDRSSYNSPLHF; d_call: .; v_call: TRBV4-1; clone_size: few; j_call: TRBJ1-6
cdr3_aa: CASSSGTGGREAFF; d_call: TRBD1; v_call: TRBV6-5; clone_size: .; j_call: TRBJ1-1
cdr3_aa: CAISESGALNTEAFF; d_call: .; v_call: TRBV10-3; clone_size: few; j_call: TRBJ1-1
cdr3_aa: CASSQGRGVGDNSPLHF; d_call: .; v_call: TRBV4-3; clone_size: .; j_call: TRBJ1-6
cdr3_aa: CASSHYGFEEKLFF; d_call: .; v_call: TRBV11-2; clone_size: .; j_call: TRBJ1-4
cdr3_aa: CSAGRYRNEKLFF; d_call: .; v_call: TRBV20-1; clone_size: .; j_call: TRBJ1-4
cdr3_aa: CASSSPGRSDEQYF; d_call: .; v_call: TRBV5-4; clone_size: few; j_call: TRBJ2-7
cdr3_aa: CASSRSPGDYEQYF; d_call: .; v_call: TRBV14; clone_size: .; j_call: TRBJ2-7
cdr3_aa: CASSETGSSYNEQFF; d_call: TRBD1; v_call: TRBV7-8; clone_size: many; j_call: TRBJ2-1
cdr3_aa: CASSPPTGVETQYF; d_call: TRBD1; v_call: TRBV7-6; clone_size: .; j_call: TRBJ2-5
cdr3_aa: CASTFSSGFSYEQYF; d_call: TRBD2; v_call: TRBV6-6; clone_size: .; j_call: TRBJ2-7
cdr3_aa: CASSFSHGQETQYF; d_call: .; v_call: TRBV7-2; clone_size: few; j_call: TRBJ2-5
cdr3_aa: CSGQDSYGYTF; d_call: .; v_call: TRBV29-1; clone_size: .; j_call: TRBJ1-2
cdr3_aa: CASSPSGGAYETQYF; d_call: TRBD2; v_call: TRBV28; clone_size: .; j_call: TRBJ2-5
cdr3_aa: CASSTGGRSYEQYF; d_call: .; v_call: TRBV19; clone_size: .; j_call: TRBJ2-7
cdr3_aa: CASSLAGGTYEQYF; d_call: TRBD2; v_call: TRBV12-3/TRBV12-4; clone_size: many; j_call: TRBJ2-7
cdr3_aa: CASSDTRGLNEKLFF; d_call: .; v_call: TRBV2; clone_size: .; j_call: TRBJ1-4
cdr3_aa: CASSPNPHTQYF; d_call: .; v_call: TRBV5-6; clone_size: .; j_call: TRBJ2-3
cdr3_aa: CASSFGSNYEQYF; d_call: .; v_call: TRBV7-6; clone_size: few; j_call: TRBJ2-7
cdr3_aa: CASRALGGLAGAGTQYF; d_call: TRBD2; v_call: TRBV6-5; clone_size: few; j_call: TRBJ2-3
cdr3_aa: CASSLGGLGSSYEQYF; d_call: .; v_call: TRBV7-6; clone_size: .; j_call: TRBJ2-7
cdr3_aa: CASNRRGGQTEAFF; d_call: .; v_call: TRBV6-5; clone_size: few; j_call: TRBJ1-1
cdr3_aa: CASSLEGAKNIQYF; d_call: .; v_call: TRBV5-1; clone_size: many; j_call: TRBJ2-4
cdr3_aa: CATSDGQGAVSGANVLTF; d_call: TRBD1; v_call: TRBV24-1; clone_size: few; j_call: TRBJ2-6
cdr3_aa: CASSSPDSYEQYF; d_call: .; v_call: TRBV12-3/TRBV12-4; clone_size: many; j_call: TRBJ2-7
cdr3_aa: CASSYLPGQGTYEQYF; d_call: TRBD1; v_call: TRBV6-1; clone_size: .; j_call: TRBJ2-7
cdr3_aa: CASTLAGVNTGELFF; d_call: .; v_call: TRBV7-9; clone_size: .; j_call: TRBJ2-2